This TCR beta chain was observed in a study of beta chain features in type 1 diabetes (dated by TCRdb to 2016 to 2019). Study-level background: Patients and healthy donors did not differ in mean age, gender distribution, total cell number or subset yield. A total of around 100 million sorted cells were examined across all samples, and RNA yield correlated strongly with the number of cells per subset. Naive and central memory subsets were obtained from all 30 or so donors, but regulatory and stem cell-like memory subsets were isolated from only 8 patients and roughly 8 healthy donors. In the study, recently diagnosed type 1 diabetes patients and matched healthy donors were compared on the TCRB repertoires of their sorted circulating CD4+ T cell subsets.

A single peripheral blood draw of about 116 mL on average was collected from each donor into heparinised tubes. A BD FACSAria II was used to sort naive, central memory, regulatory and stem cell-like memory CD4+ T cells with a panel that included CD45RO, CCR7, CD25, CD127, CD95 and CD27. A purity above 98% was achieved for all sorted populations. PBMCs were isolated right away by Lymphoprep density gradient centrifugation and were stained directly, without culture. So that batch effects would be minimized, each experiment stained and sorted samples in pairs, pairing one healthy donor with one patient. Summary of the overall study and its limitations: PCR might favor shorter templates, but patient and control samples were amplified and corrected together, so any skew would affect both groups equally. Naive, central memory and regulatory TCRB repertoires appeared to be more alike among patients than among healthy donors. A moderate but significant shortening of TCRB CDR3 length was observed in type 1 diabetes patients in all four CD4+ subsets. Patients with type 1 diabetes made fewer insertions and deleted more nucleotides at VDJ recombination sites, implying thymic rearrangement abnormalities. Because cDNA rather than genomic DNA was sequenced, highly expressing activated cells could have been over-represented, although no difference in activation and CD3 levels was found between groups. Only small numbers of individuals were included in the HLA sub-analyses, which left unresolved whether HLA type had any influence on TCRB rearrangement.

The CDR3 sequence holds 15 residues, the cysteine and phenylalanine included. The retained sequence is limited to the CDR3, 45 bases, with the frame set at the first base. The germline V gene gives CDR1 as MDHEN and CDR2 as SYDVKM. V loses 8 bases, J loses 3 bases, and the germline ends lie 19 bases apart. The table lists this clone with a few counts. Its target antigen remains unknown. No base-level quality is on record; no much larger clone is a single base apart. The entire isolated RNA was reverse transcribed using the High Capacity cDNA Reverse Transcription Kit, and thus expressed TCRB transcripts were sequenced. Naive, central memory and regulatory T cell samples underwent deep immunoSEQ sequencing, averaging roughly 3.4 million total reads per sample. After sorted cells were lysed in RLT buffer, RNA was extracted with DNase-treated RNeasy Micro or Mini kits, with the choice depending on cell number. To prevent cross-contamination, each cell subset was processed individually, whereas patient and healthy donor samples were processed jointly. TCRB sequences were amplified from cDNA with the immunoSEQ multiplex PCR, producing 87-bp fragments spanning the CDR3 region. Sequencing of the amplicons was performed on the Illumina HiSeq platform. As for the original processing: Synthetic template baselines were used to correct PCR bias computationally, reads within Hamming distance 2 were collapsed, and singletons that could not be merged were discarded. By aligning reads against IMGT, V, D and J genes, CDR3 length, and insertions or deletions at six rearrangement sites were assigned. Within each subset, clonotype counts were normalized to sorted cell number, after which true diversity and Gini coefficients were computed with the tcR R package. The overlap coefficient, calculated on TCRB nucleotide sequences, was used to quantify repertoire sharing. This immuneACCESS table, as held by TCRdb, lists in-frame sequences with V and J called but not all clones. Of the missing ones, under half trace to an unresolved V gene in checked studies; the others have no known cause. The DNA was the basis for D and trimming; V, J and clone size are from that table. This sample comprises roughly 180,000 clones, 7.8% of them detected only once. The biggest ten clones account for about 1% of the sample.

The sequence was obtained from a woman in her 40s with type 1 diabetes. Recombination linked TRBV28 to TRBJ1-1; the D gene is perhaps TRBD1, from 6 matching bases. Material for sequencing was central memory CD4+ T cells from blood. The CDR3: CASRRGGAGDTEAFF. The sequence in DNA is TGTGCCAGCCGAAGGGGGGGGGCAGGGGACACTGAAGCTTTCTTT.